The table lists the clone carrying this T cell receptor beta chain with many counts. Its antigen is currently unknown. The trim removed 4 bases at V and 9 bases at J, leaving 9 bases unmatched. Per germline, CDR1 DFQATT and CDR2 SNEGSKA (reference sequence). The length of the CDR3 is 14 residues. The data were obtained in a study of CD8 T cells in ankylosing spondylitis. Findings and limits, study-wide: Seemingly characteristic of ankylosing spondylitis blood was a TCR beta motif consisting of several highly homologous variants. Earlier work had already found some motif variants in reactive arthritis synovial fluid and blood. Reportedly, disease-linked clones are significantly enriched in ankylosing spondylitis patients' matched synovial fluid.

One entry per CDR3 protein, called by TCRdb with MiXCR from the 5' RACE reads. The sample has more than 600,000 distinct CDR3 sequences, 15% to 20% seen once. This TCR came from a male donor with ankylosing spondylitis. Sequences were obtained from blood, either unsorted or a sorted T cell fraction (not recorded which). The chain joins TRBV20-1 to TRBJ2-1; 10 nucleotides match TRBD2. The CDR3 region has the DNA TGCAGTGCTACTAGCGGGAGATTGGTGGGTGAGCAGTTCTTC. Translating gives CSATSGRLVGEQFF.